This T cell receptor beta chain was identified during a study of CD8+ T cells in alopecia areata. The study's findings and limits: As there was one nonresponder, how baseline CD8+ expansion relates to response remains uncertain.

The sample's treatment: oral pan-JAK inhibitor, 5-10 mg twice daily. As part of sample collection, lesional scalp punch biopsies and peripheral blood were taken from alopecia areata patients. Worth noting for this clone: The antigen is unknown.

Reverse transcribed after extraction, RNA yielded cDNA as the sequencing template. Data came from immunoSEQ multiplex PCR; TCRdb stores just in-frame clones and leaves some out. The table includes about 200,000 clones, 55% to 75% detected once. The sample consisted of CD4+ T cells sorted from blood, taken at week 24, from a patient treated with tofacitinib. This sequence was found in a human donor with alopecia areata.

The CDR3 DNA is TGTGCCAGCAGTCTCGACAGTTCTGGGGCCAACGTCCTGACTTTC. It encodes CASSLDSSGANVLTF. The chain uses TRBV6-5 and TRBJ2-6; the D gene is possibly TRBD1 (5 bases). In germline, CDR1 is MNHEY, CDR2 SVGAGI. Trimming pared 5 bases from V and 1 base from J, leaving 9 bases between. The CDR3 runs to 15 residues.